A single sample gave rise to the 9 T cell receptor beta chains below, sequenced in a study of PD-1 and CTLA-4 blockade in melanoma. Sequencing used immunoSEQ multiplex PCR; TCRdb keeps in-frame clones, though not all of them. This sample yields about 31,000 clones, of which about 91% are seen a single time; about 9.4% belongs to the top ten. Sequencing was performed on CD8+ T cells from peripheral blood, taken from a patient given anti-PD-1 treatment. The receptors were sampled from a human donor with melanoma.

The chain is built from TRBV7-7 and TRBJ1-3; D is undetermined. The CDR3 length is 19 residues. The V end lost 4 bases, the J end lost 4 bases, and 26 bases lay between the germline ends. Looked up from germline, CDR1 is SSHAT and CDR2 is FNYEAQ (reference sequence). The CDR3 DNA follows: TGTGCCAGCAGCTGCCCGGTGAGTAGGCCTTGGTGCGACGGAAACACCATATATTTT. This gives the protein CASSCPVSRPWCDGNTIYF.

CDR3 DNA sequence: TGCGCCAGCAGCTTGGGCCACAATGAGCAGTTCTTC. The encoded protein is CASSLGHNEQFF. This sequence joins TRBV5-1 and TRBJ2-1; D unclear. The CDR3 is made up of 12 amino acids. Germline V CDR1 and CDR2: SGHRS, YFSETQ. V was pared by 0 bases and J by 5 bases, with 3 bases between.

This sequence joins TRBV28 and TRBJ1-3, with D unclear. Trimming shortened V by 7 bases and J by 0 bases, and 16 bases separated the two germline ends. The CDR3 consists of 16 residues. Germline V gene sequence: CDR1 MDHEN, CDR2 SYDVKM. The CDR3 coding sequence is TGTGCCAGCACCCCGGGAGAGGTAATCTCTGGAAACACCATATATTTT. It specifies CASTPGEVISGNTIYF.

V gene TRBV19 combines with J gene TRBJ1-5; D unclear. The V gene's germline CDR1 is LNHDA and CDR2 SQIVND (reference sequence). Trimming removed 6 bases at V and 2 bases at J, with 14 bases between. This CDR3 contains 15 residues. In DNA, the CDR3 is TGTGCCAGTAGACAACCAGAATCCCGCAATCAGCCCCAGCATTTT. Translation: CASRQPESRNQPQHF.

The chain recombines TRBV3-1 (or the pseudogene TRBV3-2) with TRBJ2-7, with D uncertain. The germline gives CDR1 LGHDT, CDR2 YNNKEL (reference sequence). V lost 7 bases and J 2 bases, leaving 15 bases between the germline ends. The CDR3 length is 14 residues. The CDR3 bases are TGTGCCAGCACCCCAGAGACGAGTACCTACGAGCAGTACTTC. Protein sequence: CASTPETSTYEQYF.

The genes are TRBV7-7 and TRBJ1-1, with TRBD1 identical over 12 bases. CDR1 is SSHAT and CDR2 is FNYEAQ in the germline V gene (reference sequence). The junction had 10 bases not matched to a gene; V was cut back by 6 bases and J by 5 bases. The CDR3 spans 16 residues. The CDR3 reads CASSGGTGGGDTEAFF. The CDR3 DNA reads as TGTGCCAGCAGTGGTGGGACAGGGGGCGGTGATACTGAAGCTTTCTTT.

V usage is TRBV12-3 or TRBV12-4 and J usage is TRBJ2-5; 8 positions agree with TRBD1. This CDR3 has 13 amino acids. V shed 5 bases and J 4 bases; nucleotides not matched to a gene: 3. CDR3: CASSPGQGETQYF. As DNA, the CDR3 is TGTGCCAGCAGTCCCGGACAGGGAGAGACCCAGTACTTC.

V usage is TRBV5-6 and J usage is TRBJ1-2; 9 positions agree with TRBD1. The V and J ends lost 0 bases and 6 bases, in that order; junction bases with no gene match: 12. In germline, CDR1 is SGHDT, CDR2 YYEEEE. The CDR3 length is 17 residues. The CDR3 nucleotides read TGTGCCAGCAGCTTGGTTGAGGACAGGGGTTCTTACGATGGCTACACCTTC. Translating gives CASSLVEDRGSYDGYTF.

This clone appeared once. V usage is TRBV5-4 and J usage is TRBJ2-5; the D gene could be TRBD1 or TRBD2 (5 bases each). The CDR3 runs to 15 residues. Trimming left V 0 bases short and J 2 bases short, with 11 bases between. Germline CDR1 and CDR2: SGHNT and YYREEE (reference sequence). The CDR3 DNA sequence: TGTGCCAGCAGCTTGGGCCTGGGGGAACAAGAGACCCAGTACTTC. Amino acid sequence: CASSLGLGEQETQYF.